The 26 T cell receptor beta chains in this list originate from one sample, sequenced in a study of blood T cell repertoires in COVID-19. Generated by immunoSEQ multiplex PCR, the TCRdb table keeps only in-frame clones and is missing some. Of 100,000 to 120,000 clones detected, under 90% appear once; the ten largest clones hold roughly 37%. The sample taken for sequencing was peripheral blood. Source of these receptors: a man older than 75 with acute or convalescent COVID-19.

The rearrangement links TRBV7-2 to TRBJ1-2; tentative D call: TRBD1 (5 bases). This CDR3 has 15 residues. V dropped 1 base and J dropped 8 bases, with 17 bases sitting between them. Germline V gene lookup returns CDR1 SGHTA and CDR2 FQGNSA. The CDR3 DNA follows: TGTGCCAGCAGCTTAGGACAGCCAAGGACTATGGGCTACACCTTC. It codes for CASSLGQPRTMGYTF.

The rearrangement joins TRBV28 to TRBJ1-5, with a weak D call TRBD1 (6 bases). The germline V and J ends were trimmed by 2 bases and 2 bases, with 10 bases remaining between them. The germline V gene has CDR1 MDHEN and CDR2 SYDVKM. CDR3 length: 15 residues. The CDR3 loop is CASSLGGGGNQPQHF. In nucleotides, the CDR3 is TGTGCCAGCAGTTTAGGTGGGGGCGGCAATCAGCCCCAGCATTTT.

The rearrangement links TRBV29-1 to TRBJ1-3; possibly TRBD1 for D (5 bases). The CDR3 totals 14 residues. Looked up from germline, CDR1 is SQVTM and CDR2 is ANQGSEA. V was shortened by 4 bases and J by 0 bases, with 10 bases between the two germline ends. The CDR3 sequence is CSVGVGGSGNTIYF. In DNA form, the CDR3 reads TGCAGCGTTGGGGTGGGGGGCTCTGGAAACACCATATATTTT.

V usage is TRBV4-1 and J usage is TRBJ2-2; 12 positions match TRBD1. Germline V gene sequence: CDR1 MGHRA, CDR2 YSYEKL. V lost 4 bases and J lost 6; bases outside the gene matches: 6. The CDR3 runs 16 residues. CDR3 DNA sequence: TGCGCCAGCAGCCGGGGGACAGGGGGCTGGTCCGGGGAGCTGTTTTTT. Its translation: CASSRGTGGWSGELFF.

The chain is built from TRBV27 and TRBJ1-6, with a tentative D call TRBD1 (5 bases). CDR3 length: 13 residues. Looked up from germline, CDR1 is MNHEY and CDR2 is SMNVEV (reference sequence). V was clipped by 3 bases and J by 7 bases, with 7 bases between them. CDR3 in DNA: TGTGCCAGCAGTTTTTCAGGGAATTCACCCCTCCACTTT. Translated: CASSFSGNSPLHF.

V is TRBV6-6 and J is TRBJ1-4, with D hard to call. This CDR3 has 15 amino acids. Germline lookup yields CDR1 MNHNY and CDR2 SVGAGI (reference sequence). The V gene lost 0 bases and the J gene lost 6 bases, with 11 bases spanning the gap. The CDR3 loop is CASSYSGPADEKLFF. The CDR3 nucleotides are TGTGCCAGCAGTTACTCGGGTCCTGCGGATGAAAAACTGTTTTTT.

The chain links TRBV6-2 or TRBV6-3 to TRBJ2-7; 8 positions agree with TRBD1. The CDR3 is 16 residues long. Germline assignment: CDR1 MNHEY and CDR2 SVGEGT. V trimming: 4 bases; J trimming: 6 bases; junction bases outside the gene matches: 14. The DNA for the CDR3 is TGTGCCAGCAGTTTTCAATGGACAGGGAGGAAAGGCGAGCAGTACTTC. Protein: CASSFQWTGRKGEQYF.

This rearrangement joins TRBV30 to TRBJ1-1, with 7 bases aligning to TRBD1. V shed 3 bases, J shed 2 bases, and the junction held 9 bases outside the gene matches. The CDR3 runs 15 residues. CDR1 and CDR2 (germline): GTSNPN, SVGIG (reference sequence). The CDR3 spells CAWSDRVGINTEAFF. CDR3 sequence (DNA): TGTGCCTGGAGCGACAGGGTGGGGATAAACACTGAAGCTTTCTTT.

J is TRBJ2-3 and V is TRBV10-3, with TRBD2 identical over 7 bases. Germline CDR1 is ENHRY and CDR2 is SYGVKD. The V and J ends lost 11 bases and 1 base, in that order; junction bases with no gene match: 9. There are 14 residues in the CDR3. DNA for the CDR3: TGTGCCGCTAACTCTGGACTAGGCACAGATACGCAGTATTTT. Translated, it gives CAANSGLGTDTQYF.

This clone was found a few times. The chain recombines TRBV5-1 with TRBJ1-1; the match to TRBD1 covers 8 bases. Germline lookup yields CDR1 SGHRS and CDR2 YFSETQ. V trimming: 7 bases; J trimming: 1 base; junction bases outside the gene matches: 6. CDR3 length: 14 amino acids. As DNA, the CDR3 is TGCGCCAGCTTCGGACAGGGATCGAACACTGAAGCTTTCTTT. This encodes CASFGQGSNTEAFF.

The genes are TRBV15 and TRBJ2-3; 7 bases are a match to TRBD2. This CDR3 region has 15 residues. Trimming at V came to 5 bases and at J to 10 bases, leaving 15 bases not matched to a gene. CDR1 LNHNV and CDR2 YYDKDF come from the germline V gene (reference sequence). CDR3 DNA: TGTGCCACCAGCTACAATGGGAGGACTAGGGAGCCGCAGTATTTT. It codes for CATSYNGRTREPQYF.

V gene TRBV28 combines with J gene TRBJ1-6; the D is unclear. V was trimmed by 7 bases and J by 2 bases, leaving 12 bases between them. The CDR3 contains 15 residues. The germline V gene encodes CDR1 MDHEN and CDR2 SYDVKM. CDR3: CASTLGGAYNSPLHF. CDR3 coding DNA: TGTGCCAGCACTCTAGGTGGCGCCTATAATTCACCCCTCCACTTT.

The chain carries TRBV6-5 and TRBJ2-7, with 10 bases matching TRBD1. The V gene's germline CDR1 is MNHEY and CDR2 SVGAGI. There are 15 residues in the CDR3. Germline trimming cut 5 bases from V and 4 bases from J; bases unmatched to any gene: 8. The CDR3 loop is CASSLTGTGVYEQYF. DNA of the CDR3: TGTGCCAGCAGTCTTACCGGGACAGGGGTTTACGAGCAGTACTTC.

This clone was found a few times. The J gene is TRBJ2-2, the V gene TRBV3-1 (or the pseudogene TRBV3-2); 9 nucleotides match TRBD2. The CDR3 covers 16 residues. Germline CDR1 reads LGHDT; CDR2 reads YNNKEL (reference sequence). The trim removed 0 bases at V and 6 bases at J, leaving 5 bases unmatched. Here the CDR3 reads CASSQDGAGGPGELFF. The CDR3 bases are TGTGCCAGCAGCCAAGACGGGGCGGGAGGGCCCGGGGAGCTGTTTTTT.

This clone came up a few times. CDR3 loop: CASRPPGQDGYTF. In nucleotides, the CDR3 is TGTGCCAGCAGGCCGCCGGGACAGGATGGCTACACCTTC. The V and J genes are TRBV28 and TRBJ1-2; TRBD1 matches 8 bases. Germline V gene data show CDR1 as MDHEN and CDR2 as SYDVKM. The V gene end was trimmed by 6 bases and the J gene end by 6 bases; junction bases not matched to a gene: 6. This CDR3 is built from 13 residues.

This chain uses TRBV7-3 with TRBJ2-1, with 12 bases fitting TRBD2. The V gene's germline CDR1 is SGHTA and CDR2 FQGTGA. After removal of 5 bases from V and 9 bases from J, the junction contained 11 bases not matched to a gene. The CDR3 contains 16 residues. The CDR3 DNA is TGTGCCAGCAGCCGCGGACTAGCGGGGTCCACGGGTGAGCAGTTCTTC. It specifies CASSRGLAGSTGEQFF.

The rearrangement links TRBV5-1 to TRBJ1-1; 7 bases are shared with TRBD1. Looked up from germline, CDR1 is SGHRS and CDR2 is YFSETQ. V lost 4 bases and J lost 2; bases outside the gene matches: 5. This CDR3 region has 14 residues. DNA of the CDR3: TGCGCCAGCAGCCAACAGGGGTCCAACACTGAAGCTTTCTTT. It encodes CASSQQGSNTEAFF.

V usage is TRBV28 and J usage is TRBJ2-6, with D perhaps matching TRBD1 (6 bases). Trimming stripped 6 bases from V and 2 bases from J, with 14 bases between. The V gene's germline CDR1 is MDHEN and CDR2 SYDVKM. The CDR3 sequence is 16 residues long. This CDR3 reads CASSRGGGAGANVLTF. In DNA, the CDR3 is TGTGCCAGCAGCAGGGGCGGAGGAGCTGGGGCCAACGTCCTGACTTTC.

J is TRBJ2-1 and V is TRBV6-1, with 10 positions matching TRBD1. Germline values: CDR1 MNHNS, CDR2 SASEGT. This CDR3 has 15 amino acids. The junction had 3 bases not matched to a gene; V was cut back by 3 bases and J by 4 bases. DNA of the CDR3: TGTGCCAGCAGTGATGGGACAGGGGCTTACAATGAGCAGTTCTTC. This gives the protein CASSDGTGAYNEQFF.

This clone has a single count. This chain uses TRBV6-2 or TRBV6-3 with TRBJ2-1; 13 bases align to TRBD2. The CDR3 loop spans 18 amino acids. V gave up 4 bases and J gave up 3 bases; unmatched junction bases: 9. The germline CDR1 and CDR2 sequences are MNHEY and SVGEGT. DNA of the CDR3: TGTGCCAGCAGTTTAAGTGGGACTAGCGGGGACCTCTACAATGAGCAGTTCTTC. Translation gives CASSLSGTSGDLYNEQFF.

CDR3 sequence: CASSPRTGNNEKLFF. For the CDR3, the DNA is TGTGCCAGCAGTCCGCGGACAGGGAACAATGAAAAACTGTTTTTT. This rearrangement joins TRBV27 to TRBJ1-4; TRBD1 matches at 8 bases. The CDR3 is 15 residues long. V trimming: 5 bases; J trimming: 5 bases; junction bases outside the gene matches: 7. Per germline, CDR1 MNHEY and CDR2 SMNVEV (reference sequence).

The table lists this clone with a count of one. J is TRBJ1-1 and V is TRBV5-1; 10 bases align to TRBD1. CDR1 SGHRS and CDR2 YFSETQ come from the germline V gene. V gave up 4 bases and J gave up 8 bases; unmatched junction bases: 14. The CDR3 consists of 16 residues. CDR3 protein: CASSRGTGASLGEAFF. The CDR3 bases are TGCGCCAGCAGCCGTGGGACAGGGGCATCCCTCGGAGAAGCTTTCTTT.

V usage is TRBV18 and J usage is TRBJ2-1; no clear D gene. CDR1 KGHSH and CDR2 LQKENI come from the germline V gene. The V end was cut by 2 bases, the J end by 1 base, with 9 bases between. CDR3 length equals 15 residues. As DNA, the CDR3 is TGTGCCAGCTCACCATCGACTCCATCCTACAATGAGCAGTTCTTC. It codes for CASSPSTPSYNEQFF.

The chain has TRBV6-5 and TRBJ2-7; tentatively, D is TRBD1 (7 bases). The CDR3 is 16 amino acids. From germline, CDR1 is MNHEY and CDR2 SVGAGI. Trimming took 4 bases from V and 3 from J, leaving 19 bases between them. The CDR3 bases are TGTGCCAGCAGTTTGTACCGGGGGACAGCCCTCTACGAGCAGTACTTC. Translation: CASSLYRGTALYEQYF.

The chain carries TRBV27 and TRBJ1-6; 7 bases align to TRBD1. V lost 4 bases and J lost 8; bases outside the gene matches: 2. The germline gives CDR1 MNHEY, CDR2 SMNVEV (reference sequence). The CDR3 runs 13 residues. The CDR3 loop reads CASSSDRDSPLHF. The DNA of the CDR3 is TGTGCCAGCAGTTCCGACAGGGATTCACCCCTCCACTTT.

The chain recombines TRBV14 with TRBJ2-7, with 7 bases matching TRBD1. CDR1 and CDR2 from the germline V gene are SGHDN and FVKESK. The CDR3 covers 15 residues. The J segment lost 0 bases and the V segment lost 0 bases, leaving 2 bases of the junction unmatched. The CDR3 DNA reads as TGTGCCAGCAGCCAAGAAGGGGGCAGCTCCTACGAGCAGTACTTC. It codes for CASSQEGGSSYEQYF.